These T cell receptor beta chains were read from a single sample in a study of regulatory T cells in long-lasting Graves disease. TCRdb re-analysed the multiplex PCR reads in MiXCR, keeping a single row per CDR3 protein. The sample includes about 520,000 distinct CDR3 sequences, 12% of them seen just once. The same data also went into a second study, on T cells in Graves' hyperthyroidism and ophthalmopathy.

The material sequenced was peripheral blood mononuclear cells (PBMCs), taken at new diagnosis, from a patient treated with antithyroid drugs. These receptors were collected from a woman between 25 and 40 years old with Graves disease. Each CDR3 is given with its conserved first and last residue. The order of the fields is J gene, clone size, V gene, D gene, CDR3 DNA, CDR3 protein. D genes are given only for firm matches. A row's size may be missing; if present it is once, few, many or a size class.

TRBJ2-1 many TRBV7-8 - TGTGCCAGCAGCTTGTGGAATGAGCAGCTCTTC CASSLWNEQLF
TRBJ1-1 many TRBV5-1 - TGCGCCAGCAGCTCTATCGACATAAACACTGAAGCTTTCTTT CASSSIDINTEAFF
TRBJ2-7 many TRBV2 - TGTGCCAGCAGAGAAACAGGTGACTACGAGCAGTACTTC CASRETGDYEQYF
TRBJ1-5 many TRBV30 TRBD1 TGTGCCTGGGACAGGGGGCTGGGTCAGCCCCAGCATTTT CAWDRGLGQPQHF
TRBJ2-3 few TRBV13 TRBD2 TGTGCCAGCAGCTTAGGGATAGCGGGAGGCTATAGCACAGATACGCAGTATTTT CASSLGIAGGYSTDTQYF
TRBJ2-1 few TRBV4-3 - TGCGCCAGCAGCCACAGTTGGGACTTACCCAATGAGCAGTTCTTC CASSHSWDLPNEQFF
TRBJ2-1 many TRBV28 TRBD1 TGTGCCAGCAGTTTACGGGACAGCGCCGCCAATGAGCAGTTCTTC CASSLRDSAANEQFF
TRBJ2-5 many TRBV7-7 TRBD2 TGTGCCAGCAGCTTAGTAGGGGAGGGAGAGACCCAGTACTTC CASSLVGEGETQYF
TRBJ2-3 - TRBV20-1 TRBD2 TGCAGTGCTCGAGGGTCAGAGCGGGAGAGTATTGCAGATACGCAGTATTTT CSARGSERESIADTQYF
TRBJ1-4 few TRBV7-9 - TGTGCCAGCAGCTTGACAGGAAGCACTAATGAAAAACTGTTTTTT CASSLTGSTNEKLFF
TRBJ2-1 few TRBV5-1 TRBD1 TGCGCCAGCAGCTTGGTAAAGGGGGCGCCCCTAAATGAGCAGTTCTTC CASSLVKGAPLNEQFF
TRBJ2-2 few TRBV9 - TGTGCCAGCAGCCCGAGGACTATATCCGGGGAGCTGTTTTTT CASSPRTISGELFF
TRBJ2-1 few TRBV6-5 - TGTGCCAGCAGTTACTCGAGTTGGGCTAGCAGACCCTACAATGAGCAGTTCTTC CASSYSSWASRPYNEQFF
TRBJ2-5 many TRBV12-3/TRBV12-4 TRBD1 TGTGCCAGCAGTCAAGGGGACAGGGGGCTCGAGACCCAGTACTTC CASSQGDRGLETQYF
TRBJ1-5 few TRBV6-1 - TGTGCCAGCGTGGGCGATTGGGATCAGCCCCAGCATTTT CASVGDWDQPQHF
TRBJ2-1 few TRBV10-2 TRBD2 TGCGCCAGCAGAGACCTCCTAGCGGGATCATACAATGAGCAGTTCTTC CASRDLLAGSYNEQFF
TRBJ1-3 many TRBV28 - TGTGCCAGCAGTCCTAGTCTACAGGCTGGAAACACCATATATTTT CASSPSLQAGNTIYF
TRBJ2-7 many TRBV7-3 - TGTGCCAGCAGCTTGTCCCCAGGCGCGACCGAGCAGTACTTC CASSLSPGATEQYF
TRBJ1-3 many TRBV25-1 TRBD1 TGTGCCAGCAGTGATTACCGGGACAGGGGAAACACCATATATTTT CASSDYRDRGNTIYF